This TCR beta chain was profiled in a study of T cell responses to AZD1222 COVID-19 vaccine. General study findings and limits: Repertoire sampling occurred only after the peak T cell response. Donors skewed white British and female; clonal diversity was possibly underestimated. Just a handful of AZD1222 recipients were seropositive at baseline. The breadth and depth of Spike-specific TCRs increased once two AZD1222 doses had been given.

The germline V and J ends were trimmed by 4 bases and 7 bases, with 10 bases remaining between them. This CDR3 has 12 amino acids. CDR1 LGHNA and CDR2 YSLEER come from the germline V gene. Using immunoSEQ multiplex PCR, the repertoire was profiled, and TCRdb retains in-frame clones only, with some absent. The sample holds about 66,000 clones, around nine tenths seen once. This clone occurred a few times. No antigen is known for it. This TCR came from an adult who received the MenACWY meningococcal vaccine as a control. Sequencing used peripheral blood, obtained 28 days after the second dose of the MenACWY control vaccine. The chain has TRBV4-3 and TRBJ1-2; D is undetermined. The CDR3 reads CASSPGVGGYTF. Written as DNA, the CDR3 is TGCGCCAGCAGCCCCGGGGTGGGTGGCTACACCTTC.